What follows are 18 T cell receptor beta chains derived from one specimen sequenced in a study of early T cells in non-severe SARS-CoV-2 infection. TCRdb passed the 5' RACE reads through MiXCR, listing each CDR3 protein once. Here the sample spans around 56,000 distinct CDR3 sequences, around 13% being singletons. Sequencing was performed on whole blood, taken at baseline. These receptors all come from an adult who was a healthcare worker with PCR-confirmed SARS-CoV-2 infection or an uninfected control (not recorded which).

The table lists this clonotype with a few counts. The junction does not match germline at one end; this may be a read error. The chain has TRBV28 and TRBJ1-5; the D is unclear. Germline V lookup: CDR1 MDHEN, CDR2 SYDVKM. The CDR3 contains 13 residues. CDR3 sequence (DNA): TGTGCCAGCAGTTTCTCCGGACCGGGTGCCTCGCGGTTT. It yields the protein CASSFSGPGASRF.

The J gene is TRBJ2-3, the V gene TRBV12-3 or TRBV12-4, with D perhaps matching TRBD1 (5 bases). The CDR3 consists of 15 residues. V was shortened by 3 bases and J by 5 bases, with 15 bases between the two germline ends. The CDR3 nucleotides are TGTGCCAGCAGTTTTTTTAAGGGGCAGGGAGATACGCAGTATTTT. Encoded protein: CASSFFKGQGDTQYF.

This clonotype showed up just a few times. The chain is built from TRBV6-2 or TRBV6-3 and TRBJ2-2, with D perhaps TRBD1 (5 bases). Trimming took off 2 bases at V and 2 bases at J, with 9 bases between the two ends. This CDR3 is built from 15 residues. Germline assignment: CDR1 MNHEY and CDR2 SVGEGT. CDR3 protein: CASSYAGQNTGELFF. CDR3 sequence (DNA): TGTGCCAGCAGTTACGCAGGACAAAACACCGGGGAGCTGTTTTTT.

This clonotype was seen more than once but under ten times. This chain links TRBV18 with TRBJ2-3; maybe TRBD2 (5 bases). The V and J ends lost 3 bases and 5 bases respectively, with 6 bases between them. Germline lookup yields CDR1 KGHSH and CDR2 LQKENI. CDR3 length equals 12 residues. Here the CDR3 reads CASSPGGDTQYF. The CDR3 DNA follows: TGTGCCAGCTCACCTGGAGGAGATACGCAGTATTTT.

CDR3 in amino acids: CASSLILDTQYF. The DNA for the CDR3 is TGTGCCAGCAGCTTAATCCTAGATACGCAGTATTTT. J is TRBJ2-3 and V is TRBV7-8; D gene uncertain. V dropped 2 bases and J dropped 5 bases, with 5 bases sitting between them. The CDR3 is 12 residues long. Germline CDR1 SGHVS, CDR2 FQNEAQ.

Ten or more counts support this clonotype. The chain employs TRBV7-2 and TRBJ1-3; D is possibly TRBD1 (5 bases). Germline V gene data show CDR1 as SGHTA and CDR2 as FQGNSA. The CDR3 runs to 15 residues. V was trimmed by 7 bases and J by 4 bases, leaving 17 bases between them. CDR3 sequence: CASTPFTGVGNTIYF. The CDR3 DNA reads as TGTGCCAGCACCCCGTTCACGGGGGTAGGAAACACCATATATTTT.

This clonotype was detected only a few times. This chain uses TRBV28 with TRBJ2-2, with 8 bases identical to TRBD2. With V trimmed by 10 bases and J by 4 bases, 11 bases remained unmatched. CDR3 length: 15 amino acids. The germline gives CDR1 MDHEN, CDR2 SYDVKM. The CDR3 region is CATSKRGTFTGELFF. In nucleotides, the CDR3 is TGTGCCACCTCAAAGCGGGGGACGTTCACCGGGGAGCTGTTTTTT. The complete variable domain, with remaining parts taken from reference TRBV28 and TRBJ2-2, reads DVKVTQSSRYLVKRTGEKVFLECVQDMDHENMFWYRQDPGLGLRLIYFSYDVKMKEKGDIPEGYSVSREKKERFSLILESASTNQTSMYLCATSKRGTFTGELFFGEGSRLTVL.

This chain connects TRBV7-9 to TRBJ2-4; D gene ambiguous. CDR1 is SEHNR and CDR2 is FQNEAQ in the germline V gene (reference sequence). This CDR3 is built from 12 residues. Trimming removed 1 base at V and 12 bases at J, with 10 bases between. CDR3 protein: CASSLGQTDQYF. DNA for the CDR3: TGTGCCAGCAGCTTAGGCCAGACGGATCAGTACTTC.

This clonotype showed up just a few times. Here the CDR3 reads CASSLHRTGATGELFF. The CDR3 DNA sequence: TGTGCCAGCAGCTTGCACAGGACAGGGGCAACCGGGGAGCTGTTTTTT. The genes are TRBV5-4 and TRBJ2-2; 9 nucleotides match TRBD1. This CDR3 contains 16 residues. Germline trimming cut 1 base from V and 5 bases from J; bases unmatched to any gene: 6. Germline CDR1 reads SGHNT; CDR2 reads YYREEE (reference sequence).

J is TRBJ1-2 and V is TRBV29-1; no definite D call. This CDR3 spans 12 amino acids. Germline CDR1 and CDR2: SQVTM and ANQGSEA. The V gene lost 5 bases and the J gene lost 10 bases, with 17 bases spanning the gap. Written as DNA, the CDR3 is TGCAGCGTTCCCTATCAGGAAGGCGCCTACACCTTC. Translated: CSVPYQEGAYTF.

This clonotype has a handful of counts. The genes are TRBV12-3 or TRBV12-4 and TRBJ2-1, with 8 nucleotides matching TRBD2. Unmatched junction bases numbered 5, after V lost 3 bases and J lost 4 bases. The CDR3 is made up of 15 amino acids. The CDR3 DNA reads as TGTGCCAGCAGTTTTCTAGCGGGCGTTTACAATGAGCAGTTCTTC. Translated: CASSFLAGVYNEQFF.

This clonotype was recorded at least ten times. The genes are TRBV20-1 and TRBJ2-4; no firm D call. Germline V CDR1 and CDR2: DFQATT, SNEGSKA (reference sequence). The V and J ends lost 6 bases and 1 base respectively, with 10 bases between them. This CDR3 contains 13 residues. The CDR3 is CSAPSSAKNIQYF. The CDR3, as DNA: TGCAGTGCCCCATCGTCGGCCAAAAACATTCAGTACTTC.

The sample holds many counts of this clonotype. V and J are TRBV6-2 or TRBV6-3 and TRBJ2-7, with 7 bases that match TRBD2. This CDR3 contains 12 residues. J gave up 5 bases and V 5 bases, and 3 bases lay outside the gene matches. CDR1 MNHEY and CDR2 SVGEGT come from the germline V gene. The CDR3 nucleotides read TGTGCCAGCAGTCAAGGGAGGGACGAGCAGTACTTC. It translates to CASSQGRDEQYF.

This clonotype was seen ten or more times. This chain connects TRBV4-3 to TRBJ1-4; D gene unclear. Per the germline V gene, CDR1 is LGHNA and CDR2 is YSLEER. Trimming removed 2 bases from V and 5 bases from J, with 12 bases in between. The CDR3 is made up of 15 amino acids. The CDR3 DNA reads TGCGCCAGCAGCCAATTAGGTGGATCGAATGAAAAACTGTTTTTT. Translating gives CASSQLGGSNEKLFF.

This clonotype was detected a few times. This rearrangement joins TRBV6-1 to TRBJ2-1, with TRBD2 identical over 9 bases. J gave up 5 bases and V 4 bases, and 6 bases lay outside the gene matches. The CDR3 contains 15 residues. The germline gives CDR1 MNHNS, CDR2 SASEGT. This CDR3 reads CASSVSSGSHNEQFF. Here the CDR3 DNA reads TGTGCCAGCAGTGTCAGTAGCGGGAGTCACAATGAGCAGTTCTTC.

This clonotype was seen many times. The J gene is TRBJ2-7, the V gene TRBV6-1; 7 positions agree with TRBD1. Germline CDR1 and CDR2: MNHNS and SASEGT. CDR3 length equals 16 residues. Losses at the gene ends were 0 bases for V and 0 bases for J; bases not matched to a gene: 5. CDR3 sequence reads: CASSEAPWDSSYEQYF. The CDR3 DNA follows: TGTGCCAGCAGTGAAGCCCCGTGGGACAGCTCCTACGAGCAGTACTTC.

This clonotype was counted only a few times. This chain uses TRBV11-2 with TRBJ2-7, with 9 positions matching TRBD1. V shed 4 bases, J shed 6 bases, and the junction held 10 bases outside the gene matches. Per the germline V gene, CDR1 is SGHAT and CDR2 is FQNNGV. The CDR3 contains 15 residues. The chain's CDR3 is CASSSWGQGGIEQYF. DNA of the CDR3: TGTGCCAGCAGCTCCTGGGGACAGGGAGGAATCGAGCAGTACTTC.

The V gene is TRBV12-3 or TRBV12-4, the J gene TRBJ1-1; 8 nucleotides agree with TRBD1. This CDR3 contains 15 residues. Trimming removed 3 bases from V and 1 base from J; junction bases left unmatched: 4. As DNA, the CDR3 is TGTGCCAGCAGTTTTATCGACAGGGGGAACACTGAAGCTTTCTTT. It yields the protein CASSFIDRGNTEAFF.